A single T cell receptor (beta chain) is shown here with its context. This CDR3 region has 11 residues. Germline V gene data show CDR1 as ENHRY and CDR2 as SYGVKD. V lost 6 bases to trimming and J lost 3 bases, with 5 bases between them. TCRdb independently ran MiXCR on the RT-PCR reads; one entry per CDR3 protein. The profile shows approximately 21,000 distinct CDR3 sequences, under 30% of them singletons. This record belongs to a study of patients and donors after allogeneic stem cell transplantation. The sequenced material came from blood, either unsorted or a sorted T cell fraction (not recorded which). This receptor was obtained from a human donor who was either an allogeneic HSCT recipient or a stem cell or donor lymphocyte infusion donor (not recorded which). It is not recorded whose cells these are; they may come from a transplant donor. The V and J genes are TRBV10-3 and TRBJ2-5; TRBD2 is a possible D gene (5 bases). The CDR3 here is CAIREEETQYF. The DNA of the CDR3 is TGTGCCATCAGGGAGGAAGAGACCCAGTACTTC.